The clone carrying this TCR beta chain was seen a single time. Method: immunoSEQ multiplex PCR; TCRdb's copy keeps in-frame clones and lacks some. The table lists 150,000 or so clones, around 83% of them singletons. This specimen belongs to a study of blood T cell repertoires in COVID-19. The wider study: From T cells, B-cell-depleted T cells, or PBMCs came the material, which was cDNA or gDNA.

Germline CDR1 SGHRS, CDR2 YFSETQ. This CDR3 spans 15 amino acids. V was cut by 3 bases and J by 1 base, with 13 bases left in between. The sample comprised peripheral blood. The chain joins TRBV5-1 to TRBJ1-1; TRBD1 might be the D (6 bases). This receptor was identified in a woman aged 55-69 years with COVID-19, enrolled during active disease. CDR3 in DNA: TGCGCCAGCAGCTGGGGGGGACACACGAACACTGAAGCTTTCTTT. This gives the protein CASSWGGHTNTEAFF.